The 28 T cell receptor beta chains given below trace back to one sample, sequenced in a study of blood T cell repertoires in COVID-19. TCRdb keeps only in-frame clones here, not all; method: immunoSEQ multiplex PCR. The sample includes roughly 200,000 clones, 80% of them seen just once. Material: peripheral blood. These TCRs come from a man aged 55-75 years with acute or convalescent COVID-19.

The rearrangement links TRBV29-1 to TRBJ2-1; tentative D call: TRBD2 (6 bases). This CDR3 has 18 residues. V was clipped by 0 bases and J by 4 bases, with 22 bases between them. The V gene's germline CDR1 is SQVTM and CDR2 ANQGSEA. The CDR3 here is CSVEDLGSGTSFYNEQFF. The CDR3 DNA reads TGCAGCGTTGAAGATCTTGGATCAGGGACTTCTTTTTACAATGAGCAGTTCTTC.

The chain links TRBV3-1 (or the pseudogene TRBV3-2) to TRBJ1-2; D may be TRBD1 (5 bases). Germline-derived CDR1 and CDR2 are LGHDT and YNNKEL (reference sequence). With 1 base removed from V and 4 bases from J, the gap between germline ends came to 7 bases. CDR3 length: 13 amino acids. CDR3 residues: CASSQAGAYGYTF. CDR3 coding DNA: TGTGCCAGCAGCCAAGCTGGGGCCTATGGCTACACCTTC.

This clone was observed once. This chain uses TRBV30 with TRBJ2-7; TRBD1 agrees at 7 bases. CDR1 and CDR2 (germline): GTSNPN, SVGIG (reference sequence). This CDR3 spans 12 amino acids. V was pared by 5 bases and J by 2 bases, with 3 bases of the junction left unmatched. The CDR3 region has the DNA TGTGCCTGGTCACAGGGGACCTACGAGCAGTACTTC. It is translated as CAWSQGTYEQYF.

V is TRBV12-3 or TRBV12-4 and J is TRBJ2-1, with no clear D. With 4 bases removed from V and 4 bases from J, the gap between germline ends came to 8 bases. CDR3 length equals 13 residues. This CDR3 reads CASSSNRYNEQFF. The CDR3, as DNA: TGTGCCAGCAGTTCCAACAGATACAATGAGCAGTTCTTC.

This clone occurred once. V gene TRBV15 combines with J gene TRBJ2-1; D is perhaps TRBD2 (6 bases). Germline V gene lookup returns CDR1 LNHNV and CDR2 YYDKDF (reference sequence). The CDR3 has 16 amino acids. V gave up 3 bases and J gave up 4 bases, with 16 bases separating them. The CDR3, as DNA: TGTGCCACCAGCAGGACCCGGGCGGGAATATACAATGAGCAGTTCTTC. Translated, it gives CATSRTRAGIYNEQFF.

This clone was detected a few times. This chain's CDR3 is CASNPGHVTVEAFF. The DNA for the CDR3 is TGTGCCAGCAACCCGGGACACGTCACGGTTGAAGCTTTCTTT. The chain combines TRBV28 with TRBJ1-1; possible D gene TRBD1, 6 bases. Trimming stripped 7 bases from V and 7 bases from J, with 19 bases between. CDR3 size: 14 residues. Germline CDR1 and CDR2: MDHEN and SYDVKM.

V gene TRBV7-9 combines with J gene TRBJ1-5; 9 bases match TRBD1. With V trimmed by 5 bases and J by 5 bases, 7 bases remained unmatched. Germline lookup yields CDR1 SEHNR and CDR2 FQNEAQ (reference sequence). The length of the CDR3 is 15 residues. CDR3 nucleotides: TGTGCCAGCAGCAAGGACAGGGGTGGGCATCAGCCCCAGCATTTT. It yields the protein CASSKDRGGHQPQHF.

The chain links TRBV19 to TRBJ1-2; 9 bases are shared with TRBD1. The CDR3 loop spans 13 amino acids. Unmatched junction bases numbered 4, after V lost 6 bases and J lost 5 bases. Germline V lookup: CDR1 LNHDA, CDR2 SQIVND (reference sequence). The CDR3 reads CASSPTGGYGYTF. The CDR3 DNA is TGTGCCAGTAGCCCGACAGGGGGATATGGCTACACCTTC.

The V and J genes are TRBV14 and TRBJ2-4; 12 positions match TRBD1. The CDR3 has 17 residues. Germline values: CDR1 SGHDN, CDR2 FVKESK. The junction had 8 bases not matched to a gene; V was cut back by 1 base and J by 7 bases. The CDR3 here is CASSQVRGGTGGNIQYF. The DNA for the CDR3 is TGTGCCAGCAGCCAAGTCAGAGGCGGGACAGGGGGCAACATTCAGTACTTC.

This CDR3 is CASSQTVAGPAYNEQFF. The CDR3 region has the DNA TGTGCCAGCAGCCAGACCGTCGCGGGGCCTGCCTACAATGAGCAGTTCTTC. The chain links TRBV7-3 to TRBJ2-1; D possibly corresponds to TRBD2 (6 bases). Trimming removed 5 bases at V and 2 bases at J, with 19 bases between. The CDR3 spans 17 residues. CDR1 and CDR2 (germline): SGHTA, FQGTGA.

This chain uses TRBV24-1 with TRBJ2-5; maybe TRBD1 (5 bases). With 4 bases removed from V and 6 bases from J, the gap between germline ends came to 11 bases. The germline gives CDR1 KGHDR, CDR2 SFDVKD. The CDR3 length is 13 residues. The CDR3 coding sequence is TGTGCCACCAGTGACTCCAGGGTACAGACCCAGTACTTC. Its translation is CATSDSRVQTQYF.

This chain connects TRBV20-1 to TRBJ2-1, with D possibly TRBD1 on 5 matching bases. This CDR3 region has 12 residues. V lost 3 bases and J lost 5, with 8 bases in between. Germline V CDR1 and CDR2: DFQATT, SNEGSKA (reference sequence). CDR3 in amino acids: CSASQGHNEQFF. The DNA for the CDR3 is TGCAGTGCTAGTCAGGGTCACAATGAGCAGTTCTTC.

The rearrangement joins TRBV6-5 to TRBJ1-6; unclear D gene. With 2 bases removed from V and 15 bases from J, the gap between germline ends came to 14 bases. CDR1 MNHEY and CDR2 SVGAGI come from the germline V gene. The CDR3 sequence is 13 residues long. The CDR3 DNA reads TGTGCCAGCAGTTACGGCCCAAGCTCAGGCCTCCACTTT. Amino acid sequence: CASSYGPSSGLHF.

V gene TRBV19 combines with J gene TRBJ1-3, with D unresolved. In germline, CDR1 is LNHDA, CDR2 SQIVND (reference sequence). CDR3 length equals 15 residues. Trimming left V 7 bases short and J 2 bases short, with 15 bases between. The CDR3 coding sequence is TGTGCCAGTATAGACGGCGGGATCACTGGAAACACCATATATTTT. This gives the protein CASIDGGITGNTIYF.

V is TRBV19 and J is TRBJ2-7, with a tentative D call TRBD1 (5 bases). The CDR3 is 14 residues long. Trimming pared 5 bases from V and 3 bases from J, leaving 14 bases between. In germline, CDR1 is LNHDA, CDR2 SQIVND (reference sequence). This CDR3 reads CASSVTRGNYEQYF. The DNA of the CDR3 is TGTGCCAGTAGTGTGACAAGGGGTAACTACGAGCAGTACTTC. Complete variable domain (other parts from reference TRBV19 and TRBJ2-7): DGGITQSPKYLFRKEGQNVTLSCEQNLNHDAMYWYRQDPGQGLRLIYYSQIVNDFQKGDIAEGYSVSREKKESFPLTVTSAQKNPTAFYLCASSVTRGNYEQYFGPGTRLTVT.

This clone was observed a single time. The V call is TRBV5-6, the J call TRBJ1-1; D unclear. Trimming took off 0 bases at V and 4 bases at J, with 7 bases between the two ends. This CDR3 region has 13 residues. From germline, CDR1 is SGHDT and CDR2 YYEEEE. The CDR3 sequence: CASSLGASTEAFF. The CDR3 DNA is TGTGCCAGCAGCTTGGGGGCCAGCACTGAAGCTTTCTTT.

This clone occurred a few times. The chain combines TRBV3-1 (or the pseudogene TRBV3-2) with TRBJ2-3, with D possibly being TRBD2 (6 bases). The germline V gene encodes CDR1 LGHDT and CDR2 YNNKEL (reference sequence). This CDR3 contains 15 residues. The ends were cut back, 4 bases at V and 0 bases at J, with 11 bases in the middle. CDR3 loop: CASSPMGGSTDTQYF. CDR3 sequence (DNA): TGTGCCAGCAGCCCCATGGGGGGAAGCACAGATACGCAGTATTTT.

As DNA, the CDR3 is TGTGCTAGTGGGTTTGCCGTCCCGGGACAACCTAAATTCGGCTACGAGCAGTACTTC. This codes for CASGFAVPGQPKFGYEQYF. The chain carries TRBV12-5 and TRBJ2-7, with D possibly TRBD1 on 6 matching bases. This CDR3 spans 19 amino acids. Trimming stripped 6 bases from V and 3 bases from J, with 30 bases between. Per the germline V gene, CDR1 is LGHNT and CDR2 is FRNRAP.

The chain is built from TRBV28 and TRBJ1-2; D uncertain. This CDR3 spans 12 amino acids. CDR1 and CDR2 from the germline V gene are MDHEN and SYDVKM. With 7 bases removed from V and 6 bases from J, the gap between germline ends came to 12 bases. CDR3 bases: TGTGCCAGCACCCTGGAGGGAAATGGCTACACCTTC. Translating gives CASTLEGNGYTF.

The V and J genes are TRBV6-5 and TRBJ1-2, with D maybe TRBD1 (5 bases). Germline loops: CDR1 MNHEY, CDR2 SVGAGI. The ends were cut back, 4 bases at V and 5 bases at J, with 17 bases in the middle. This CDR3 region has 15 residues. The CDR3 sequence: CASSSPTRSGYGYTF. In DNA, the CDR3 is TGTGCCAGCAGTTCCCCAACCAGGTCAGGGTATGGCTACACCTTC.

This clone was seen only once. The rearrangement links TRBV29-1 to TRBJ2-1, with 9 bases fitting TRBD1. The V segment lost 5 bases and the J segment 6 bases; nucleotides outside the gene matches: 5. The germline V gene has CDR1 SQVTM and CDR2 ANQGSEA. This CDR3 spans 13 amino acids. In nucleotides, the CDR3 is TGCAGCGTTCGGGGACAGGGTATCAATGAGCAGTTCTTC. It codes for CSVRGQGINEQFF.

This chain joins TRBV6-5 and TRBJ2-1, with TRBD1 identical over 7 bases. The germline V gene has CDR1 MNHEY and CDR2 SVGAGI. The CDR3 runs 15 residues. The trim removed 7 bases at V and 5 bases at J, leaving 11 bases unmatched. The CDR3 DNA reads as TGTGCCAGCACGTGGGAACAGGGGACCCACAATGAGCAGTTCTTC. It specifies CASTWEQGTHNEQFF.

The chain uses TRBV6-1 and TRBJ1-4; TRBD1 agrees at 10 bases. The germline V gene has CDR1 MNHNS and CDR2 SASEGT. The junction had 10 bases not matched to a gene; V was cut back by 3 bases and J by 9 bases. There are 16 residues in the CDR3. This chain's CDR3 is CASSEFVGTGEKKLFF. CDR3 sequence (DNA): TGTGCCAGCAGTGAGTTCGTCGGGACAGGGGAAAAAAAACTGTTTTTT.

This clone showed up just a few times. V gene TRBV9 combines with J gene TRBJ1-1; possibly TRBD1 for D (5 bases). Germline V lookup: CDR1 SGDLS, CDR2 YYNGEE. Trimming cost V 3 bases and J 2 bases, with 14 bases left between them. This CDR3 contains 15 residues. Here the CDR3 reads CASSAGGTLNTEAFF. The CDR3 region has the DNA TGTGCCAGCAGCGCCGGGGGGACCCTAAACACTGAAGCTTTCTTT.

The chain carries TRBV11-2 and TRBJ1-2; D ambiguous. CDR3 length equals 14 residues. V shed 3 bases and J shed 1 base, with 9 bases lying between them. CDR1 SGHAT and CDR2 FQNNGV come from the germline V gene. The CDR3, as DNA: TGTGCCAGCAGCTTCGGCGGGAGTAACTATGGCTACACCTTC. This gives the protein CASSFGGSNYGYTF.

The chain recombines TRBV29-1 with TRBJ2-7; 8 positions agree with TRBD2. The CDR3 has 12 amino acids. CDR1 and CDR2 from the germline V gene are SQVTM and ANQGSEA. Trimming took 4 bases from V and 4 from J; bases not matched to a gene: 3. The CDR3 loop reads CSVVAGGYEQYF. The DNA for the CDR3 is TGCAGCGTTGTTGCGGGGGGATACGAGCAGTACTTC.

The chain carries TRBV4-1 and TRBJ1-1, with TRBD1 as a possible D gene (5 bases). This CDR3 region has 16 residues. CDR1 and CDR2 from the germline V gene are MGHRA and YSYEKL. The V and J ends lost 3 bases and 3 bases respectively, with 17 bases between them. The CDR3 nucleotides are TGCGCCAGCAGCCATAGGGGAAGGGTAGGGGACACTGAAGCTTTCTTT. Translation gives CASSHRGRVGDTEAFF.

The rearrangement links TRBV27 to TRBJ1-6; TRBD1 matches 9 bases. The V gene end was trimmed by 7 bases and the J gene end by 7 bases; junction bases not matched to a gene: 5. Germline CDR1 and CDR2: MNHEY and SMNVEV (reference sequence). The CDR3 contains 14 residues. The CDR3 spells CASTTGQGNSPLHF. The CDR3 DNA follows: TGTGCCAGCACCACGGGACAGGGCAATTCACCCCTCCACTTT.